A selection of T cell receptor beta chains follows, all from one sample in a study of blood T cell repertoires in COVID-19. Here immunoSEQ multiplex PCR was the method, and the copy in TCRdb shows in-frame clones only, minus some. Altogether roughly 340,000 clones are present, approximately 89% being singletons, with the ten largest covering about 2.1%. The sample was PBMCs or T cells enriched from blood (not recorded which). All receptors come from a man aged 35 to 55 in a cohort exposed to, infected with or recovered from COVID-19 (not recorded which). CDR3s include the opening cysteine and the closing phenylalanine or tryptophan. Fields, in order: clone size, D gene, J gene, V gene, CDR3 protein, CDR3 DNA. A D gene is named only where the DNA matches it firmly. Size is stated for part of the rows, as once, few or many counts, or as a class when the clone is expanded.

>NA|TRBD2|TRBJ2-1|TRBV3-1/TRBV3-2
CASSQGGLTSGSRNEQFF
TGTGCCAGCAGCCAAGGGGGATTGACTAGCGGGAGCCGCAATGAGCAGTTCTTC
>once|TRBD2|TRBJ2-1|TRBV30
CACYGTSGRASEQFF
TGTGCCTGCTACGGGACTAGCGGGAGGGCCAGTGAGCAGTTCTTC
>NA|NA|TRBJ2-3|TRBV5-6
CASSLPGVTDTQYF
TGTGCCAGCAGCTTGCCAGGGGTTACAGATACGCAGTATTTT
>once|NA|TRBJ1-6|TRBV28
CASSPGGNNSPLHF
TGTGCCAGCAGCCCCGGGGGAAATAATTCACCCCTCCACTTT
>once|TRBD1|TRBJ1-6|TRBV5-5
CASSLTGDNSPLHF
TGTGCCAGCAGCCTGACAGGGGATAATTCACCCCTCCACTTT
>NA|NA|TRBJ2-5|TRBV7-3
CASSLNSLARETQYF
TGTGCCAGCAGCTTAAACTCCCTAGCTAGGGAGACCCAGTACTTC
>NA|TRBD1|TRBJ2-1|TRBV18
CASSQNRGTNNEQFF
TGTGCCAGCTCACAAAACAGGGGGACAAACAATGAGCAGTTCTTC
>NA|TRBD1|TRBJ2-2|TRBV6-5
CATDPRQGAGELFF
TGTGCCACCGATCCAAGACAGGGGGCCGGGGAGCTGTTTTTT
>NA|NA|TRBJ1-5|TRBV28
CASPPPRGEYNQPQHF
TGTGCCAGTCCTCCCCCCCGAGGAGAATATAATCAGCCCCAGCATTTT
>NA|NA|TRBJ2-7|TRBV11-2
CASSLSQYEQYF
TGTGCCAGCAGCTTATCCCAGTACGAGCAGTACTTC
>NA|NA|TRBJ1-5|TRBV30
CAWSFPGNSNQPQHF
TGTGCCTGGAGCTTTCCGGGAAATAGCAATCAGCCCCAGCATTTT
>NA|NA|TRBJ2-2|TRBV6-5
CASKSAVTNTGELFF
TGTGCCAGCAAGTCAGCGGTGACGAACACCGGGGAGCTGTTTTTT
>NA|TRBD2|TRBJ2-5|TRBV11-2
CASSPWTSGRAQTQYF
TGTGCCAGCAGCCCTTGGACTAGCGGGAGGGCACAGACCCAGTACTTC
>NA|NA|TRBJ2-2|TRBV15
CATSRGLETGELFF
TGTGCCACCAGCAGAGGGTTAGAGACCGGGGAGCTGTTTTTT
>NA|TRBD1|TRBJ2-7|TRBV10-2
CASRPLTGGRDEQYF
TGCGCCAGCAGGCCCCTAACAGGGGGCCGGGACGAGCAGTACTTC
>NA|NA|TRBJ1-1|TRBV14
CASSQEVAGTEAFF
TGTGCCAGCAGCCAAGAGGTAGCGGGGACAGAAGCTTTCTTT
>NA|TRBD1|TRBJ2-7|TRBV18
CASSPGDRGYEQYF
TGTGCCAGCTCACCGGGGGACAGGGGGTACGAGCAGTACTTC
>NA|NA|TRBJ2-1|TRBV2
CASKESGSYNEQFF
TGTGCCAGCAAGGAGAGTGGGAGCTACAATGAGCAGTTCTTC
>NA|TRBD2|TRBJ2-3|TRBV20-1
CSASGGSSDTQYF
TGCAGTGCTAGTGGCGGGAGCTCAGATACGCAGTATTTT
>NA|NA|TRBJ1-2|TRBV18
CASSPGAEGYTF
TGTGCCAGCTCACCAGGGGCGGAAGGCTACACCTTC
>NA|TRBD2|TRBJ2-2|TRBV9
CASSAGGGANTGELFF
TGTGCCAGCAGCGCGGGGGGAGGGGCGAACACCGGGGAGCTGTTTTTT
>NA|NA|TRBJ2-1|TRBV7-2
CASSTRGRKFF
TGTGCCAGCAGTACCAGGGGACGGAAGTTCTTC
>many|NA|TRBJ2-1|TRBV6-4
CASSLSDNNEQFF
TGTGCCAGCAGTCTCTCTGACAACAATGAGCAGTTCTTC
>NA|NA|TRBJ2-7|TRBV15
CATSKARGYEQYF
TGTGCCACCAGCAAGGCCAGGGGATACGAGCAGTACTTC
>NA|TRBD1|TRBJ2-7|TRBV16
CASSQVQGAFDEQYF
TGTGCCAGCAGCCAAGTACAGGGGGCGTTCGACGAGCAGTACTTC
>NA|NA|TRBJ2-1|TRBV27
CASSLSVQAYNEQFF
TGTGCCAGCAGTTTATCTGTACAAGCCTACAATGAGCAGTTCTTC
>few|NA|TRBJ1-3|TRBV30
CAWSAYGGGGNTIYF
TGTGCCTGGAGTGCCTATGGCGGTGGGGGAAACACCATATATTTT
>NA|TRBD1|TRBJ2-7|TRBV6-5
CASTPPTGGYEQYF
TGTGCCAGCACCCCCCCGACAGGGGGTTACGAGCAGTACTTC
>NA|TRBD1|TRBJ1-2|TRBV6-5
CASRLGQGNYGYTF
TGTGCCAGCAGATTAGGACAGGGTAACTATGGCTACACCTTC
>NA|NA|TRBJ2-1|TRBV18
CASSPLQYNEQFF
TGTGCCAGCTCACCACTTCAGTACAATGAGCAGTTCTTC
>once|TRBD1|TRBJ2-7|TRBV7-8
CASSLAGGQGTYEQYF
TGTGCCAGCAGCTTAGCGGGGGGACAGGGGACTTACGAGCAGTACTTC
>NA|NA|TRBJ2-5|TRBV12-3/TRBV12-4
CASSDSLQETQYF
TGTGCCAGCAGCGACAGCTTACAAGAGACCCAGTACTTC
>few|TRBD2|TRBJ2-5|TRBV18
CASSPPRGGQETQYF
TGTGCCAGCTCACCTCCTCGCGGGGGGCAAGAGACCCAGTACTTC
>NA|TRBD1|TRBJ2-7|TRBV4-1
CASSQGQGGSYEQYF
TGCGCCAGCAGCCAAGGACAGGGTGGGTCCTACGAGCAGTACTTC
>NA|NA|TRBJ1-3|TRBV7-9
CASSIHDRTGNTIYF
TGTGCCAGCAGCATCCACGACAGAACTGGAAACACCATATATTTT
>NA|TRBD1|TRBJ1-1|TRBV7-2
CASSLLLTGGYGEAFF
TGTGCCAGCAGCTTACTTTTGACAGGGGGTTATGGTGAAGCTTTCTTT